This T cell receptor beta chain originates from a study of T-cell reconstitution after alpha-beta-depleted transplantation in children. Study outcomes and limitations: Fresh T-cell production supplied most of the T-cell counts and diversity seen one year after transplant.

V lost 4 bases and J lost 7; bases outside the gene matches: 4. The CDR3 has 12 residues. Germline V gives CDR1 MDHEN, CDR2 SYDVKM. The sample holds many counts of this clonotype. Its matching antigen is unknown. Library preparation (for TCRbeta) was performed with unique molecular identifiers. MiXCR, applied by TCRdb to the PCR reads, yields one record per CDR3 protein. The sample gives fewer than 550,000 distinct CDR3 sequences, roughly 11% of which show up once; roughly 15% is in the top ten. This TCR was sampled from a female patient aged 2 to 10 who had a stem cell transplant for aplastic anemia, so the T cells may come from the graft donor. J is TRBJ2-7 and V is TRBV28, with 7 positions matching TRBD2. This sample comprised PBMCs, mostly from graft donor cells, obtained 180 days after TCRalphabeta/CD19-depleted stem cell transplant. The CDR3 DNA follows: TGTGCCAGCAGTTGGGGGAGGGGAGAGCAGTACTTC. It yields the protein CASSWGRGEQYF. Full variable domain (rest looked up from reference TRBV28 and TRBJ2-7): DVKVTQSSRYLVKRTGEKVFLECVQDMDHENMFWYRQDPGLGLRLIYFSYDVKMKEKGDIPEGYSVSREKKERFSLILESASTNQTSMYLCASSWGRGEQYFGPGTRLTVT.